Following are 15 T cell receptor beta chains from one sample sequenced in a study of glioma-infiltrating T cells after dendritic cell vaccination. The protocol was immunoSEQ multiplex PCR, while the TCRdb copy is restricted to in-frame clones and leaves out a portion. The sample lists around 67,000 clones; about 86% were seen once. Sequences were derived from blood, sampled before dendritic cell vaccination. Source of these receptors: a human donor with glioblastoma.

The chain recombines TRBV7-2 with TRBJ1-2, with a possible D match to TRBD1 (5 bases). Germline CDR1 SGHTA, CDR2 FQGNSA. The CDR3 consists of 13 residues. Deletions cut 1 base from V and 8 bases from J, with 11 bases between. The CDR3 loop reads CASSLGTMRGYTF. In DNA form, the CDR3 reads TGTGCCAGCAGCTTAGGGACAATGCGGGGCTACACCTTC.

The rearrangement uses TRBV6-1 and TRBJ2-7, with 7 nucleotides matching TRBD2. Looked up from germline, CDR1 is MNHNS and CDR2 is SASEGT. The length of the CDR3 is 14 residues. The V and J ends lost 7 bases and 8 bases, in that order; junction bases with no gene match: 14. CDR3: CASILAGEPSQQYF. The DNA for the CDR3 is TGTGCCAGCATCCTGGCGGGGGAGCCTTCCCAGCAGTACTTC.

The rearrangement joins TRBV10-3 to TRBJ1-1; tentatively, D is TRBD1 (6 bases). The CDR3 spans 14 residues. The germline gives CDR1 ENHRY, CDR2 SYGVKD. The V and J ends lost 8 bases and 4 bases respectively, with 17 bases between them. The DNA for the CDR3 is TGTGCCATCGGCAGACAGGAAAGCGGCACTGAAGCTTTCTTT. As protein: CAIGRQESGTEAFF.

The rearrangement links TRBV11-2 to TRBJ2-7; the match to TRBD1 covers 10 bases. Losses at the gene ends were 6 bases for V and 4 bases for J; bases not matched to a gene: 9. The CDR3 extends over 15 amino acids. Germline V gene lookup returns CDR1 SGHAT and CDR2 FQNNGV. The CDR3 nucleotides read TGTGCCAGCAGTTTTGGACAGGGGGAAACTTACGAGCAGTACTTC. It encodes CASSFGQGETYEQYF. The complete variable domain, with remaining parts taken from reference TRBV11-2 and TRBJ2-7, reads EAGVAQSPRYKIIEKRQSVAFWCNPISGHATLYWYQQILGQGPKLLIQFQNNGVVDDSQLPKDRFSAERLKGVDSTLKIQPAKLEDSAVYLCASSFGQGETYEQYFGPGTRLTVT.

This clone was picked up a small number of times. The chain joins TRBV21-1 to TRBJ1-4; the table gives TRBD1 as D, unverified against the DNA. TRBV21-1 is annotated as a pseudogene. The length of the CDR3 is 18 residues. The CDR3 DNA sequence: TGTGCCAGCAGCAAAGTTGGGCCCTACAGGGGCAACCCTGAAAAACTGTTTTTT. Protein: CASSKVGPYRGNPEKLFF.

The J gene is TRBJ1-2, the V gene TRBV5-6, with 9 bases fitting TRBD1. CDR1 and CDR2 (germline): SGHDT, YYEEEE. CDR3 size: 15 residues. V shed 6 bases and J 2 bases; nucleotides not matched to a gene: 8. The DNA of the CDR3 is TGTGCCAGCATGGGGACAGGGATTTGGAACTATGGCTACACCTTC. Protein sequence: CASMGTGIWNYGYTF.

This chain links TRBV4-1 with TRBJ1-2; 8 nucleotides agree with TRBD1. Germline V gives CDR1 MGHRA, CDR2 YSYEKL. J lost 0 bases, V lost 5 bases, and 14 bases had no gene match. CDR3 size: 18 residues. DNA of the CDR3: TGCGCCAGCAGCTCCACGATTGTACAGGGGGGAGCTAACTATGGCTACACCTTC. Translating gives CASSSTIVQGGANYGYTF.

CDR3 sequence: CSVDITGYGYTF. In DNA form, the CDR3 reads TGCAGCGTTGATATTACAGGGTATGGCTACACCTTC. This chain links TRBV29-1 with TRBJ1-2, with D maybe TRBD1 (6 bases). CDR1 is SQVTM and CDR2 is ANQGSEA in the germline V gene. The V and J ends lost 3 bases and 5 bases respectively, with 10 bases between them. CDR3 length: 12 residues.

The chain recombines TRBV7-9 with TRBJ1-1; TRBD1 matches at 7 bases. In germline, CDR1 is SEHNR, CDR2 FQNEAQ (reference sequence). V gave up 4 bases and J gave up 8 bases; unmatched junction bases: 10. The length of the CDR3 is 14 residues. DNA of the CDR3: TGTGCCAGCAGCTCCGGGACAGCCCCAAACGAAGCTTTCTTT. Amino acid sequence: CASSSGTAPNEAFF.

This clone has just a few counts. The chain is built from TRBV7-3 and TRBJ1-6; no clear D gene. The CDR3 extends over 14 amino acids. V was cut by 2 bases and J by 7 bases, with 9 bases left in between. Germline V gene data show CDR1 as SGHTA and CDR2 as FQGTGA. The CDR3 spells CASSLASENSPLHF. The CDR3 DNA sequence: TGTGCCAGCAGCTTAGCTTCAGAAAATTCACCCCTCCACTTT.

This chain links TRBV21-1 with TRBJ2-7; the D call in the table, TRBD1, was not verified against the DNA. TRBV21-1 is a pseudogene segment. This CDR3 has 16 amino acids. The CDR3 bases are TGTGCCAGCAGCAAATTGGTCCAGGACAGGGGGTACGAGCAGTACTTC. It is translated as CASSKLVQDRGYEQYF.

The chain couples TRBV4-2 to TRBJ2-2; the match to TRBD2 covers 10 bases. Germline loops: CDR1 LGHNA, CDR2 YNFKEQ. The ends lost 0 bases at V and 8 bases at J; junction bases unmatched: 9. This CDR3 has 17 amino acids. The CDR3 spells CASSQDPLAGVTGELFF. The CDR3 DNA reads TGTGCCAGCAGCCAAGACCCGCTAGCGGGGGTAACGGGGGAGCTGTTTTTT.

This chain uses TRBV5-1 with TRBJ2-1, with D tentatively TRBD1 (6 bases). This CDR3 is built from 14 residues. Trimming stripped 5 bases from V and 8 bases from J, with 17 bases between. Germline V gene sequence: CDR1 SGHRS, CDR2 YFSETQ. CDR3 protein: CASSSGHQQYEQFF. In nucleotides, the CDR3 is TGCGCCAGCAGTTCGGGACACCAACAGTATGAGCAGTTCTTC.

The chain joins TRBV14 to TRBJ2-7, with 7 nucleotides matching TRBD1. CDR1 and CDR2 from the germline V gene are SGHDN and FVKESK. V trimming: 4 bases; J trimming: 4 bases; junction bases outside the gene matches: 10. The CDR3 covers 15 residues. CDR3 nucleotides: TGTGCCAGCAGCCCTAAAGGGACAGTTCCTTACGAGCAGTACTTC. As protein: CASSPKGTVPYEQYF.

The chain links TRBV29-1 to TRBJ2-2; 9 bases fit TRBD1. V lost 7 bases, J lost 7 bases, and 7 bases stayed unmatched. Germline assignment: CDR1 SQVTM and CDR2 ANQGSEA. The CDR3 loop spans 13 amino acids. CDR3 sequence: CSGRTGEDGELFF. The CDR3 DNA reads TGCAGCGGTAGGACAGGGGAGGACGGGGAGCTGTTTTTT.